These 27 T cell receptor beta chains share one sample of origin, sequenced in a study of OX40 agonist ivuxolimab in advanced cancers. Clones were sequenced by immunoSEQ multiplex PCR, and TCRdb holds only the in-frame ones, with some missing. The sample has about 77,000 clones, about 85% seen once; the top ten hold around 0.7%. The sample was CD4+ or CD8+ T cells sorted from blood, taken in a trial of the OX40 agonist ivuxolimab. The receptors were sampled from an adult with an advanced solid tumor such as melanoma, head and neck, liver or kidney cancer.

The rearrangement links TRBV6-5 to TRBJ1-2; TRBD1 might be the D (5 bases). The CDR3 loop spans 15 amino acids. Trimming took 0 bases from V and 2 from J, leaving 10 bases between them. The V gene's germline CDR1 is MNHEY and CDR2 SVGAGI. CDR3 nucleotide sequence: TGTGCCAGCAGTTACTCGGACCCAGGGAACTATGGCTACACCTTC. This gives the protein CASSYSDPGNYGYTF.

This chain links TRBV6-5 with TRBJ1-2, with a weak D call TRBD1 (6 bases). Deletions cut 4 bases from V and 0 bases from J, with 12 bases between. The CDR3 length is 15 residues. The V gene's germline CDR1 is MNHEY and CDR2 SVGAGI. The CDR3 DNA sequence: TGTGCCAGCAGTTCTGGACAGAAATCTAACTATGGCTACACCTTC. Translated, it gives CASSSGQKSNYGYTF.

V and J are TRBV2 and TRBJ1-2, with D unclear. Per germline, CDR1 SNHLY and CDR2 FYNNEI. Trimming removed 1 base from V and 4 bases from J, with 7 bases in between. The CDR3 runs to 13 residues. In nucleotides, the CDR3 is TGTGCCAGCAGTGAAGGGACCGGCTATGGCTACACCTTC. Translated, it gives CASSEGTGYGYTF.

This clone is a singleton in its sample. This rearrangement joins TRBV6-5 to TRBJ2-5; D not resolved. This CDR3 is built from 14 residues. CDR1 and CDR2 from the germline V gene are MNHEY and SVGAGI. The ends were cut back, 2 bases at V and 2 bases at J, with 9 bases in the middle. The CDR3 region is CASSYGRVQETQYF. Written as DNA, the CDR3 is TGTGCCAGCAGTTACGGAAGGGTTCAAGAGACCCAGTACTTC.

The CDR3 nucleotides read TGTGCCAGCAGCGTAGCTCTCGGACAGGGGTACGGGGCCAACGTCCTGACTTTC. Translating gives CASSVALGQGYGANVLTF. The chain carries TRBV9 and TRBJ2-6, with 9 bases matching TRBD1. Losses at the gene ends were 0 bases for V and 4 bases for J; bases not matched to a gene: 8. The CDR3 is made up of 18 amino acids. Germline V gene lookup returns CDR1 SGDLS and CDR2 YYNGEE.

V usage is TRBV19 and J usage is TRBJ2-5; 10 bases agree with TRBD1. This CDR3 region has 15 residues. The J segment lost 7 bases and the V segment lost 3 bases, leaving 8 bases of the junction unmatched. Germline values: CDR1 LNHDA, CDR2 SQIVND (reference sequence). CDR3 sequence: CASSILGTGDMTQYF. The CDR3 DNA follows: TGTGCCAGTAGTATTCTCGGGACAGGGGATATGACCCAGTACTTC.

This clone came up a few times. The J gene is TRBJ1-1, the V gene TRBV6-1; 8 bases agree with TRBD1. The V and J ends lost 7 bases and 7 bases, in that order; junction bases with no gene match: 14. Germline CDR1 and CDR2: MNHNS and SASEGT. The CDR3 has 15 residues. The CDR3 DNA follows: TGTGCCAGCACAAGACTTCAGGGGGCGGGTATTGAAGCTTTCTTT. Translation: CASTRLQGAGIEAFF.

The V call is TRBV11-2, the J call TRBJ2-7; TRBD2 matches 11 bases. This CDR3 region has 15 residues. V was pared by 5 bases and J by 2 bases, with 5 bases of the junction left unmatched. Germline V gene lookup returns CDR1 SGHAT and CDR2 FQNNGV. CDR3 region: CASSPLAGGPYEQYF. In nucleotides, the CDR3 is TGTGCCAGCAGCCCCTTAGCGGGGGGGCCCTACGAGCAGTACTTC.

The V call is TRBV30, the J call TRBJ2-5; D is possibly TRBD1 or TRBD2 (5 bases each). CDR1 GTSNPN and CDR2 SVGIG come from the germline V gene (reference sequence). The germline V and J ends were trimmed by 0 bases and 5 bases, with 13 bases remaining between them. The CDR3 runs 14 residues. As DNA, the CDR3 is TGTGCCTGGAGTGTACCAGGGACGAGGGAGACCCAGTACTTC. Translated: CAWSVPGTRETQYF. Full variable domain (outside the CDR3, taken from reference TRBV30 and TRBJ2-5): SQTIHQWPATLVQPVGSPLSLECTVEGTSNPNLYWYRQAAGRGLQLLFYSVGIGQISSEVPQNLSASRPQDRQFILSSKKLLLSDSGFYLCAWSVPGTRETQYFGPGTRLLVL.

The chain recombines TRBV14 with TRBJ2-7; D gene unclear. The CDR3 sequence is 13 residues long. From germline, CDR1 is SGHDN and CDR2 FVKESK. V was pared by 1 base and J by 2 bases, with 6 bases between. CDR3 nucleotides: TGTGCCAGCAGCCAAGGGTTGGCCTACGAGCAGTACTTC. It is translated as CASSQGLAYEQYF. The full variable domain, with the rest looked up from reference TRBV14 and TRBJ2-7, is EAGVTQFPSHSVIEKGQTVTLRCDPISGHDNLYWYRRVMGKEIKFLLHFVKESKQDESGMPNNRFLAERTGGTYSTLKVQPAELEDSGVYFCASSQGLAYEQYFGPGTRLTVT.

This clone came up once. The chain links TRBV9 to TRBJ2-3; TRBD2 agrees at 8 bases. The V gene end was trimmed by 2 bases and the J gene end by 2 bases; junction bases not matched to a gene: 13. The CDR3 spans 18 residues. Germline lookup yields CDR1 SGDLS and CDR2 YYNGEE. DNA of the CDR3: TGTGCCAGCAGCGTGTCCCCCTTAGCGGGGAGCCACACAGATACGCAGTATTTT. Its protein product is CASSVSPLAGSHTDTQYF.

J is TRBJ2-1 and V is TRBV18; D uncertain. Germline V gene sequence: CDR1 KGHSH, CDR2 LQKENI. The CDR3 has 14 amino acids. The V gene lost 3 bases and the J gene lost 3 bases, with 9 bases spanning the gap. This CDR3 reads CASSPRTGYNEQFF. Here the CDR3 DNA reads TGTGCCAGCTCACCCCGGACCGGCTACAATGAGCAGTTCTTC.

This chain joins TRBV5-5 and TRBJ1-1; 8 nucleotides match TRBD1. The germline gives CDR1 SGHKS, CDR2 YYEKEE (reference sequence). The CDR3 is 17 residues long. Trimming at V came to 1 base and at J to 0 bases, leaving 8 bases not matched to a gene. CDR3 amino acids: CASSLSDRGSLNTEAFF. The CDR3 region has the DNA TGTGCCAGCAGCTTGTCAGACAGGGGCTCGCTGAACACTGAAGCTTTCTTT.

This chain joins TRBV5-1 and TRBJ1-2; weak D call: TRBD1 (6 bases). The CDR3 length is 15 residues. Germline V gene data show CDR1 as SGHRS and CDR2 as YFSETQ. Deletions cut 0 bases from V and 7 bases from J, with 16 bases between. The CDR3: CASSLVPGAAGGYTF. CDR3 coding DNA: TGCGCCAGCAGCTTGGTCCCGGGGGCGGCGGGTGGCTACACCTTC.

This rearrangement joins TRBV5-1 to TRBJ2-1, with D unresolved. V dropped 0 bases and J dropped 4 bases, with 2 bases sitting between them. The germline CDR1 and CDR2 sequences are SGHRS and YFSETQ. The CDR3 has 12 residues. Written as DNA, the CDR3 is TGCGCCAGCAGCTTGGTATACAATGAGCAGTTCTTC. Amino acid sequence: CASSLVYNEQFF.

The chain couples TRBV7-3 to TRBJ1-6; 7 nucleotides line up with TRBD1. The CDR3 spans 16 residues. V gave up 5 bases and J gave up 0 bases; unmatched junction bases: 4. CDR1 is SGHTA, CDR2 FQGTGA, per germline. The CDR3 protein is CASSLGQASYNSPLHF. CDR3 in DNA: TGTGCCAGCAGCCTTGGACAGGCCTCCTATAATTCACCCCTCCACTTT.

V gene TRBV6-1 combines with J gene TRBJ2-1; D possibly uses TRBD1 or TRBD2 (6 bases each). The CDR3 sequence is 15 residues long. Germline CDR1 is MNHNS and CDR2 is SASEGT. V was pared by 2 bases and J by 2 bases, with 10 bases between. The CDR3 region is CASSELGGTYNEQFF. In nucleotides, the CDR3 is TGTGCCAGCAGTGAATTAGGGGGGACCTACAATGAGCAGTTCTTC.

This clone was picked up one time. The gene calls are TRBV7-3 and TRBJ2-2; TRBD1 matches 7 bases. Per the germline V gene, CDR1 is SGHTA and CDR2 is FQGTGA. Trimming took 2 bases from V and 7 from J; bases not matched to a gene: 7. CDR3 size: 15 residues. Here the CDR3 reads CASSLLGGRDGELFF. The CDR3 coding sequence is TGTGCCAGCAGCTTATTAGGGGGCAGGGACGGGGAGCTGTTTTTT.

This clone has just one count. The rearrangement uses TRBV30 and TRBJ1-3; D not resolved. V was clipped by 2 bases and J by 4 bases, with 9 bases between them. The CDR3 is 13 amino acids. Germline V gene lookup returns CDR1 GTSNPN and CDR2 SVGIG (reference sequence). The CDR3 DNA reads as TGTGCCTGGAGTCCCGGTCTGGGAAACACCATATATTTT. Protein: CAWSPGLGNTIYF.

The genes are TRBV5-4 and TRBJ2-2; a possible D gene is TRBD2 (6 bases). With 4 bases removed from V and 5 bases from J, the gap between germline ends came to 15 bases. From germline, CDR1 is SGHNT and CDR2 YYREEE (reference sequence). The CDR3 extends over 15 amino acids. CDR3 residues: CASSQVTSGTGELFF. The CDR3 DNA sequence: TGTGCCAGCAGCCAAGTGACTAGTGGAACCGGGGAGCTGTTTTTT.

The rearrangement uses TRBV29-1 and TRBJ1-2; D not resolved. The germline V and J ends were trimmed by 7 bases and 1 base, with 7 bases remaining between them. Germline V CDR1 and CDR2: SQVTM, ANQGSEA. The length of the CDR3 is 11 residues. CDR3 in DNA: TGCAGCGCAGAATTTAACTATGGCTACACCTTC. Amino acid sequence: CSAEFNYGYTF.

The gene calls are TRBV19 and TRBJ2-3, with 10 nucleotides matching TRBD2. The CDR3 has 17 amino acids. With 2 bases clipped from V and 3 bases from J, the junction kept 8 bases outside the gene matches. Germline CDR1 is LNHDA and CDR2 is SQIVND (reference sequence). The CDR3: CASSISQSSGGTDTQYF. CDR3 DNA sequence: TGTGCCAGTAGTATATCTCAGAGTAGCGGGGGGACAGATACGCAGTATTTT.

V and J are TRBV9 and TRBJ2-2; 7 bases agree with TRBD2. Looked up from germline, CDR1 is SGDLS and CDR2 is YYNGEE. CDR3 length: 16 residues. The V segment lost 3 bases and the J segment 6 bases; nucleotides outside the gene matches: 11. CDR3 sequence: CASSEIAGPGAGELFF. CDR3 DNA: TGTGCCAGCAGCGAAATAGCGGGCCCCGGAGCCGGGGAGCTGTTTTTT.

CDR3 coding DNA: TGTGCCAGCAGTCCTATCTTCAACACGGCCGGGGAGCTGTTTTTT. This encodes CASSPIFNTAGELFF. The chain joins TRBV6-4 to TRBJ2-2; D is ambiguous. CDR1 and CDR2 (germline): MRHNA, SNTAGT. Trimming left V 5 bases short and J 6 bases short, with 16 bases between. The CDR3 has 15 amino acids.

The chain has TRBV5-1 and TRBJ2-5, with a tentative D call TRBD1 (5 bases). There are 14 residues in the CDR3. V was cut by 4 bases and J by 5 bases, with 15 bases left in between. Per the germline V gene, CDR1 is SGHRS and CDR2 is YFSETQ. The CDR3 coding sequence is TGCGCCAGCAGCGGCGGACACCAAGGGGAGACCCAGTACTTC. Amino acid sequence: CASSGGHQGETQYF.

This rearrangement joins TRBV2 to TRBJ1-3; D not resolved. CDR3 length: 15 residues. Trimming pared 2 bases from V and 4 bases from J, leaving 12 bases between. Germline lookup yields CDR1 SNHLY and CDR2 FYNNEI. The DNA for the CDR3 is TGTGCCAGCAGTGAATTCTCGGCGGGGGGAAACACCATATATTTT. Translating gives CASSEFSAGGNTIYF.

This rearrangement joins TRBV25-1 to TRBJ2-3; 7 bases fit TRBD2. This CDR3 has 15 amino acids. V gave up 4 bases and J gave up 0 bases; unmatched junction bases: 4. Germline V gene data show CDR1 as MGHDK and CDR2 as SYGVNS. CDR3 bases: TGTGCCAGCAGTGTAGCGGGCCCTAGCACAGATACGCAGTATTTT. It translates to CASSVAGPSTDTQYF.